This T cell receptor beta chain is drawn from a study of blood T cell repertoires in COVID-19. For the study at large: Spain, Italy and the United States supplied samples that represented acute and convalescent COVID-19. The cDNA or gDNA used as material had been derived from T cells, B-cell-depleted T cells, or PBMCs.

Germline values: CDR1 SGHRS, CDR2 YFSETQ. Losses at the gene ends were 3 bases for V and 11 bases for J; bases not matched to a gene: 6. The CDR3 runs 12 residues. As processed by the authors: Researchers report that nucleated cell counts were estimated from reference gene primer amplification. Only in-frame clones appear in the TCRdb table, and some are missing; sequencing was by immunoSEQ multiplex PCR. Clone size and V and J calls were adopted from that table, with D and trimming inferred from the DNA. The sample contains 200,000 to 300,000 clones, more than 70% of which appear only once. The V gene is TRBV5-1, the J gene TRBJ1-1; 8 positions agree with TRBD1. Specimen: peripheral blood. The source of this sequence is a woman aged 45 to 65 with acute or convalescent COVID-19. DNA of the CDR3: TGCGCCAGCAGCTACGGACAGGGCTGGGCTTTCTTT. Encoded protein: CASSYGQGWAFF.